These 13 T cell receptor beta chains originate from one sample sequenced in a study of T cells in localized non-small cell lung cancer. TCRdb keeps only in-frame clones here, not all; method: immunoSEQ multiplex PCR. Of 35,000 to 50,000 clones in the sample, around nine tenths were seen once. The starting material was PBMCs, obtained before any cancer treatment. All receptors come from a woman aged 40-69 years with stage II lung adenocarcinoma.

The chain uses TRBV5-1 and TRBJ2-5, with D perhaps TRBD1 (5 bases). Germline lookup yields CDR1 SGHRS and CDR2 YFSETQ. The CDR3 totals 15 residues. Between the trimmed V and J ends, which lost 0 bases and 2 bases, there was a span of 11 bases. The CDR3 sequence is CASSLGTRRQETQYF. CDR3 DNA sequence: TGCGCCAGCAGCTTGGGGACAAGGAGACAAGAGACCCAGTACTTC.

The rearrangement links TRBV10-3 to TRBJ1-1; D unclear. This CDR3 region has 14 residues. Per the germline V gene, CDR1 is ENHRY and CDR2 is SYGVKD. With 6 bases removed from V and 1 base from J, the gap between germline ends came to 12 bases. The CDR3 DNA is TGTGCCATCAGGCGATCTGATGAGAACACTGAAGCTTTCTTT. Translating gives CAIRRSDENTEAFF.

The V call is TRBV5-1, the J call TRBJ2-7; the match to TRBD1 covers 9 bases. V was pared by 0 bases and J by 6 bases, with 7 bases of the junction left unmatched. CDR1 is SGHRS, CDR2 YFSETQ, per germline. CDR3 length equals 15 residues. Written as DNA, the CDR3 is TGCGCCAGCAGCTTGGCACAGGGGGCATTGAGCGAGCAGTACTTC. This encodes CASSLAQGALSEQYF. Together with reference TRBV5-1 and TRBJ2-7, the CDR3 gives the full variable domain: KAGVTQTPRYLIKTRGQQVTLSCSPISGHRSVSWYQQTPGQGLQFLFEYFSETQRNKGNFPGRFSGRQFSNSRSEMNVSTLELGDSALYLCASSLAQGALSEQYFGPGTRLTVT.

This chain links TRBV5-1 with TRBJ2-2, with a possible D match to TRBD1 (6 bases). This CDR3 spans 15 amino acids. Trimming took 3 bases from V and 1 from J, leaving 10 bases between them. In germline, CDR1 is SGHRS, CDR2 YFSETQ. This chain's CDR3 is CASSWSRGNTGELFF. CDR3 nucleotides: TGCGCCAGCAGCTGGAGCAGGGGGAACACCGGGGAGCTGTTTTTT. Full variable domain (outside the CDR3, taken from reference TRBV5-1 and TRBJ2-2): KAGVTQTPRYLIKTRGQQVTLSCSPISGHRSVSWYQQTPGQGLQFLFEYFSETQRNKGNFPGRFSGRQFSNSRSEMNVSTLELGDSALYLCASSWSRGNTGELFFGEGSRLTVL.

In this sample, this clone turned up once. J is TRBJ1-5 and V is TRBV5-5; weak D call: TRBD1 (6 bases). Germline CDR1 and CDR2: SGHKS and YYEKEE (reference sequence). The CDR3 runs to 13 residues. V dropped 7 bases and J dropped 7 bases, with 15 bases sitting between them. The CDR3 coding sequence is TGTGCCAGCGAACAGGGTAGGGGACAGCCCCAGCATTTT. Translation gives CASEQGRGQPQHF.

The rearrangement uses TRBV2 and TRBJ1-6; D is unresolved. The CDR3 length is 15 residues. Germline assignment: CDR1 SNHLY and CDR2 FYNNEI. V was clipped by 2 bases and J by 3 bases, with 8 bases between them. CDR3 bases: TGTGCCAGCAGTGAAAGGGAGCTCTATAATTCACCCCTCCACTTT. The encoded protein is CASSERELYNSPLHF.

There are a few counts of this clone. This chain uses TRBV15 with TRBJ2-1; D is unresolved. The CDR3 covers 15 residues. Trimming left V 0 bases short and J 2 bases short, with 8 bases between. Germline CDR1 reads LNHNV; CDR2 reads YYDKDF (reference sequence). The CDR3 here is CATSRENDPYNEQFF. As DNA, the CDR3 is TGTGCCACCAGCAGAGAAAACGACCCCTACAATGAGCAGTTCTTC.

The V and J genes are TRBV7-9 and TRBJ2-1, with 7 bases lining up with TRBD1. The germline gives CDR1 SEHNR, CDR2 FQNEAQ (reference sequence). V lost 3 bases and J lost 4; bases outside the gene matches: 6. The CDR3 consists of 15 residues. CDR3 bases: TGTGCCAGCAGCTTGGGGCAGGGGGTGTACAATGAGCAGTTCTTC. Its translation: CASSLGQGVYNEQFF.

CDR3 nucleotides: TGTGCCATCAGTGAGTCGGACAGGGGGGCTGAAGCTTTCTTT. This codes for CAISESDRGAEAFF. This chain connects TRBV10-3 to TRBJ1-1, with 10 bases matching TRBD1. V lost 0 bases and J lost 6; bases outside the gene matches: 1. The CDR3 contains 14 residues. Germline assignment: CDR1 ENHRY and CDR2 SYGVKD.

The chain employs TRBV7-9 and TRBJ2-5; D is possibly TRBD2 (6 bases). Germline assignment: CDR1 SEHNR and CDR2 FQNEAQ (reference sequence). CDR3 length: 15 amino acids. Trimming removed 1 base from V and 0 bases from J, with 9 bases in between. The CDR3 DNA reads TGTGCCAGCAGCTTAGGGTCGGGGGACCAAGAGACCCAGTACTTC. It encodes CASSLGSGDQETQYF. The full variable domain, completed using reference TRBV7-9 and TRBJ2-5, is DTGVSQNPRHKITKRGQNVTFRCDPISEHNRLYWYRQTLGQGPEFLTYFQNEAQLEKSRLLSDRFSAERPKGSFSTLEIQRTEQGDSAMYLCASSLGSGDQETQYFGPGTRLLVL.

V usage is TRBV19 and J usage is TRBJ1-3, with TRBD1 matching 10 bases. V shed 7 bases, J shed 4 bases, and the junction held 10 bases outside the gene matches. The CDR3 sequence is 16 residues long. CDR1 and CDR2 (germline): LNHDA, SQIVND (reference sequence). CDR3 amino acids: CASKPGQGSRGNTIYF. The DNA for the CDR3 is TGTGCCAGTAAACCGGGACAGGGGAGTAGAGGAAACACCATATATTTT. Full variable domain (missing parts from reference TRBV19 and TRBJ1-3): DGGITQSPKYLFRKEGQNVTLSCEQNLNHDAMYWYRQDPGQGLRLIYYSQIVNDFQKGDIAEGYSVSREKKESFPLTVTSAQKNPTAFYLCASKPGQGSRGNTIYFGEGSWLTVV.

The CDR3 nucleotides read TGTGCCAGCAGAAGCACGTATCAAGTAGGGGGCACACAGAACACCGGGGAGCTGTTTTTT. It is translated as CASRSTYQVGGTQNTGELFF. The V call is TRBV2, the J call TRBJ2-2, with TRBD1 matching over 7 bases. The trim removed 6 bases at V and 1 base at J, leaving 20 bases unmatched. The CDR3 extends over 20 amino acids. CDR1 and CDR2 (germline): SNHLY, FYNNEI.

The chain recombines TRBV27 with TRBJ2-2; D is ambiguous. The CDR3 loop spans 12 amino acids. With 5 bases removed from V and 8 bases from J, the gap between germline ends came to 9 bases. CDR1 is MNHEY, CDR2 SMNVEV, per germline (reference sequence). CDR3 sequence (DNA): TGTGCCAGCAGTCTTAAGCCAGGGGAGCTGTTTTTT. This encodes CASSLKPGELFF.